This T cell receptor (beta chain) was sequenced in a study of blood T cell repertoires in COVID-19. As for the study in general: Some COVID-19 samples were acute and others convalescent; all came from the United States, Italy and Spain. In each case, the material was cDNA or gDNA derived from T cells, B-cell-depleted T cells, or PBMCs.

V was trimmed by 2 bases and J by 0 bases, leaving 14 bases between them. Per the germline V gene, CDR1 is SGHDT and CDR2 is YYEEEE. The CDR3 is 16 amino acids. Authors' data handling: The assay estimated nucleated cells by amplifying reference gene primers. Clones were read by immunoSEQ multiplex PCR, and TCRdb kept only the in-frame ones, dropping some. V and J calls and clone size are given by that table; D and trimming were obtained from the DNA. This repertoire shows about 160,000 clones, 80% to 90% found once; its top ten account for roughly 4.1%. This clone came up once. This clonotype was sampled from a woman aged 70-85 years with acute or convalescent COVID-19. The sequenced sample consisted of peripheral blood. This chain uses TRBV5-6 with TRBJ1-1; perhaps TRBD1 as D (5 bases). CDR3 sequence: CASSLYTGRMNTEAFF. The CDR3 nucleotides are TGTGCCAGCAGCTTATATACAGGCCGTATGAACACTGAAGCTTTCTTT.